The clone carrying this TCR beta chain was picked up one time. The data were obtained in a study of blood T cell repertoires in COVID-19. From germline, CDR1 is KGHDR and CDR2 SFDVKD. The V segment lost 4 bases and the J segment 8 bases; nucleotides outside the gene matches: 12. The CDR3 runs 17 residues. Generated by immunoSEQ multiplex PCR, the TCRdb table keeps only in-frame clones and is missing some. This sample carries more than 90,000 clones, 85% of them seen once, and the ten largest clones take roughly 40%. The sample comprised peripheral blood. The gene calls are TRBV24-1 and TRBJ2-1; TRBD2 matches 11 bases. This sequence originates from a man of 80 years or more with acute or convalescent COVID-19. Here the CDR3 reads CATSEQKLAGEGDEQFF. In nucleotides, the CDR3 is TGTGCCACCAGTGAACAAAAACTAGCGGGAGAAGGCGATGAGCAGTTCTTC.